Following are 27 T cell receptor beta chains from one sample sequenced in a study of regulatory T cells in long-lasting Graves disease. Noted time point: newly diagnosed GD, antithyroid drugs for less than 3 months. The authors made the TCR library using RNA they extracted from PBMCs. Sequencing libraries for TCR beta were prepared with iRepertoire HTBI primers and Arm-PCR of CDR3 regions. TCRdb re-analysed the multiplex PCR reads in MiXCR, keeping a single row per CDR3 protein. The sample lists more than 400,000 distinct CDR3 sequences, 16% occurring once. Separately, the same data were catalogued under a study of T cells in Graves' hyperthyroidism and ophthalmopathy.

The input for sequencing was peripheral blood mononuclear cells (PBMCs), taken at new diagnosis, from a patient treated with antithyroid drugs. These TCRs come from a woman younger than 45 with Graves disease.

This clonotype has at least ten counts. This sequence joins TRBV28 and TRBJ1-4; D uncertain. The V gene's germline CDR1 is MDHEN and CDR2 SYDVKM. This CDR3 spans 13 amino acids. CDR3 loop: CVTRTDKEEKLFF. The CDR3 bases are TGTGTGACTCGGACGGATAAGGAGGAAAAACTGTTTTTT.

This clonotype was detected only a few times. This chain uses TRBV7-2 with TRBJ1-5; D is ambiguous. The V end was cut by 8 bases, the J end by 3 bases, with 14 bases between. The CDR3 totals 14 residues. Germline assignment: CDR1 SGHTA and CDR2 FQGNSA. DNA of the CDR3: TGTGCCAGCGCCCTTTTAAGGGACAATCAGCCCCAGCATTTT. This codes for CASALLRDNQPQHF.

This clonotype was detected many times. This chain links TRBV5-6 with TRBJ1-1, with a possible D match to TRBD1 (6 bases). Between the trimmed V and J ends, which lost 5 bases and 5 bases, there was a span of 13 bases. CDR1 and CDR2 (germline): SGHDT, YYEEEE. The CDR3 extends over 13 amino acids. The CDR3 spells CASSWGGGTEAFF. The CDR3 DNA reads as TGTGCCAGCAGTTGGGGAGGGGGAACTGAAGCTTTCTTT.

This clonotype was seen at least ten times. This CDR3 is CASRYRGRGSETQYF. CDR3 nucleotide sequence: TGTGCCAGCAGGTACAGGGGCCGGGGGTCGGAGACCCAGTACTTC. The chain links TRBV27 to TRBJ2-5; a possible D gene is TRBD1 (7 bases). Germline lookup yields CDR1 MNHEY and CDR2 SMNVEV (reference sequence). Trimming stripped 6 bases from V and 5 bases from J, with 19 bases between. CDR3 length equals 15 residues.

This clonotype was recorded many times. The chain links TRBV6-2 or TRBV6-3 to TRBJ2-5; the D is unclear. The CDR3 is 13 amino acids. Germline values: CDR1 MNHEY, CDR2 SVGEGT. V was pared by 8 bases and J by 7 bases, with 17 bases between. The CDR3 region has the DNA TGTGCCAGCGGGCAGGTTGCAGGTTGGACCCAGTACTTC. It encodes CASGQVAGWTQYF.

This clonotype was counted only a few times. V is TRBV28 and J is TRBJ1-3; no definite D call. The CDR3 length is 15 residues. Germline V gene sequence: CDR1 MDHEN, CDR2 SYDVKM. With 4 bases removed from V and 0 bases from J, the gap between germline ends came to 10 bases. CDR3: CASSSTYRSGNTIYF. The CDR3 DNA reads as TGTGCCAGCAGTTCGACCTACCGCTCTGGAAACACCATATATTTT.

The J gene is TRBJ2-3, the V gene TRBV18; 14 bases fit TRBD2. CDR1 is KGHSH, CDR2 LQKENI, per germline. This CDR3 is 21 amino acids long. The V gene end was trimmed by 1 base and the J gene end by 0 bases; junction bases not matched to a gene: 12. The CDR3 region has the DNA TGTGCCAGCTCACCACGGACCGGGACTAGCGGGAGCGGGGGCAGCACAGATACGCAGTATTTT. It yields the protein CASSPRTGTSGSGGSTDTQYF.

In its sample, this clonotype was seen many times. The chain links TRBV18 to TRBJ1-5, with D unclear. Trimming cost V 3 bases and J 7 bases, with 10 bases left between them. The length of the CDR3 is 13 residues. Germline V CDR1 and CDR2: KGHSH, LQKENI. The CDR3 reads CASSPARRQPQHF. The CDR3 DNA sequence: TGTGCCAGCTCACCTGCGAGACGGCAGCCCCAGCATTTT.

The V and J genes are TRBV5-1 and TRBJ2-1, with D perhaps TRBD2 (6 bases). This CDR3 comprises 14 residues. V lost 6 bases to trimming and J lost 7 bases, with 17 bases between them. CDR1 and CDR2 from the germline V gene are SGHRS and YFSETQ. CDR3 sequence: CASKTASGANEQFF. The CDR3 nucleotides are TGCGCCAGCAAGACGGCGTCGGGAGCGAATGAGCAGTTCTTC.

This clonotype was counted many times. This chain links TRBV28 with TRBJ1-2; D uncertain. Trimming removed 7 bases from V and 2 bases from J, with 8 bases in between. The CDR3 has 12 residues. Per germline, CDR1 MDHEN and CDR2 SYDVKM. CDR3 sequence reads: CASTDPNYGYTF. CDR3 in DNA: TGTGCCAGCACCGATCCAAACTATGGCTACACCTTC.

This clonotype was found many times. The chain links TRBV18 to TRBJ2-7; TRBD1 matches at 12 bases. Germline trimming cut 0 bases from V and 6 bases from J; bases unmatched to any gene: 3. The CDR3 length is 15 residues. Germline V gene lookup returns CDR1 KGHSH and CDR2 LQKENI. This CDR3 is CASSPPGQGAGEQYF. The CDR3, as DNA: TGTGCCAGCTCACCACCGGGACAGGGGGCTGGCGAGCAGTACTTC.

This chain links TRBV9 with TRBJ1-2, with 7 bases fitting TRBD1. Germline CDR1 SGDLS, CDR2 YYNGEE. The J segment lost 4 bases and the V segment lost 3 bases, leaving 6 bases of the junction unmatched. The CDR3 is 14 amino acids. The CDR3 loop reads CASSGGDRAYGYTF. In nucleotides, the CDR3 is TGTGCCAGCAGCGGAGGAGACAGGGCCTATGGCTACACCTTC.

This clonotype was recorded at least ten times. This sequence joins TRBV29-1 and TRBJ1-2; D call uncertain. Trimming took off 0 bases at V and 5 bases at J, with 13 bases between the two ends. CDR3 size: 14 residues. The germline V gene encodes CDR1 SQVTM and CDR2 ANQGSEA. The CDR3 region is CSVEDDGRTYGYTF. CDR3 in DNA: TGCAGCGTTGAAGATGATGGCAGAACGTATGGCTACACCTTC. The complete variable domain, with remaining parts taken from reference TRBV29-1 and TRBJ1-2, reads SAVISQKPSRDICQRGTSLTIQCQVDSQVTMMFWYRQQPGQSLTLIATANQGSEATYESGFVIDKFPISRPNLTFSTLTVSNMSPEDSSIYLCSVEDDGRTYGYTFGSGTRLTVV.

For this clonotype: This may come from a read error, since a much larger clone is one base off. No conserved phenylalanine or tryptophan is present at the end of the CDR3, so a read error is the likely explanation. V gene TRBV4-2 combines with J gene TRBJ2-5; possibly TRBD1 for D (6 bases). Germline CDR1 is LGHNA and CDR2 is YNFKEQ. Deletions cut 2 bases from V and 2 bases from J, with 9 bases between. This CDR3 is 14 amino acids long. The CDR3 DNA follows: TGTGCCAGCAGCCAACCCGGACAGCAAGAGACCCAGTACTTA. This translates into CASSQPGQQETQYL.

This clonotype was seen a few times. One end of the junction is discordant with germline, which a read error may explain. The gene calls are TRBV19 and TRBJ2-7; TRBD2 matches 10 bases. The CDR3 loop spans 13 amino acids. Germline-derived CDR1 and CDR2 are LNHDA and SQIVND (reference sequence). The CDR3 is CATKGLAPHELYF. The CDR3 DNA reads as TGTGCCACGAAGGGACTAGCGCCCCACGAGCTGTACTTC.

This clonotype appeared a few times. The V gene is TRBV6-6, the J gene TRBJ2-7; D unclear. The V end lost 0 bases, the J end lost 3 bases, and 12 bases lay between the germline ends. There are 15 residues in the CDR3. Germline values: CDR1 MNHNY, CDR2 SVGAGI (reference sequence). The CDR3 spells CASSYSDRAFYEQYF. The CDR3 bases are TGTGCCAGCAGTTACTCGGACCGAGCGTTCTACGAGCAGTACTTC.

The chain uses TRBV19 and TRBJ1-5, with 7 nucleotides matching TRBD1. Germline lookup yields CDR1 LNHDA and CDR2 SQIVND (reference sequence). CDR3 length equals 17 residues. V was pared by 7 bases and J by 3 bases, with 15 bases of the junction left unmatched. The CDR3: CASTYYPAGTDNQPQHF. The CDR3 bases are TGTGCCAGTACCTATTACCCCGCCGGGACAGACAATCAGCCCCAGCATTTT.

This clonotype was seen repeatedly, ten times or more. This chain links TRBV2 with TRBJ2-1; 7 nucleotides align to TRBD1. Germline lookup yields CDR1 SNHLY and CDR2 FYNNEI. The length of the CDR3 is 15 residues. With V trimmed by 2 bases and J by 2 bases, 3 bases remained unmatched. The CDR3 here is CASSESGGTYNEQFF. The CDR3 region has the DNA TGTGCCAGCAGTGAATCAGGGGGTACCTACAATGAGCAGTTCTTC.

In its sample, this clonotype was seen a few times. This rearrangement joins TRBV7-8 to TRBJ1-2, with a tentative D call TRBD1 (6 bases). Germline CDR1 is SGHVS and CDR2 is FQNEAQ. Trimming removed 4 bases at V and 3 bases at J, with 12 bases between. The CDR3 covers 14 residues. CDR3 residues: CASSWGASDYGYTF. The CDR3, as DNA: TGTGCCAGCAGCTGGGGGGCGAGCGACTATGGCTACACCTTC. The whole variable domain, filled in from reference TRBV7-8 and TRBJ1-2, reads GAGVSQSPRYKVAKRGQDVALRCDPISGHVSLFWYQQALGQGPEFLTYFQNEAQLDKSGLPSDRFFAERPEGSVSTLKIQRTQQEDSAVYLCASSWGASDYGYTFGSGTRLTVV.

The chain has TRBV10-3 and TRBJ2-3; unclear D gene. In germline, CDR1 is ENHRY, CDR2 SYGVKD. Trimming took off 3 bases at V and 5 bases at J, with 12 bases between the two ends. CDR3 size: 14 residues. CDR3 DNA sequence: TGTGCCATCAGTGACAGTCAGAAGGAAGATACGCAGTATTTT. Translated, it gives CAISDSQKEDTQYF.

This clonotype was counted ten times or more. The chain couples TRBV12-3 or TRBV12-4 to TRBJ1-2; 7 nucleotides agree with TRBD1. Trimming at V came to 5 bases and at J to 3 bases, leaving 3 bases not matched to a gene. This CDR3 is built from 13 residues. The CDR3 is CASSDTGDYGYTF. The CDR3, as DNA: TGTGCCAGCAGTGATACAGGGGACTATGGCTACACCTTC.

In the case of this clonotype: It may be a read error: a sequence one base away is much more abundant. CDR3: CASSLDFNTGEQFF. CDR3 coding DNA: TGCGCCAGCAGCTTGGATTTTAACACCGGGGAGCAGTTTTTT. This chain joins TRBV5-1 and TRBJ2-2; TRBD2 is a possible D gene (5 bases). CDR1 is SGHRS, CDR2 YFSETQ, per germline. The CDR3 loop spans 14 amino acids.

The V call is TRBV27, the J call TRBJ1-2; D might be TRBD1 (5 bases). Trimming pared 5 bases from V and 8 bases from J, leaving 9 bases between. The CDR3 is 11 residues long. Germline lookup yields CDR1 MNHEY and CDR2 SMNVEV (reference sequence). The CDR3 nucleotides are TGTGCCAGCAGTCAGGGTTTGGGCTACACCTTC. Translated, it gives CASSQGLGYTF.

The J gene is TRBJ2-5, the V gene TRBV6-2 or TRBV6-3; D is uncertain. The J call is doubtful: the DNA matches TRBJ2-1 better. The CDR3 runs 11 residues. Looked up from germline, CDR1 is MNHEY and CDR2 is SVGEGT. The CDR3 DNA sequence: TGTGCCAGCAGTTTTAGTTATGAGCAGTTCTTC. Protein sequence: CASSFSYEQFF.

Only a few counts were recorded for this clonotype. This sequence joins TRBV5-6 and TRBJ1-6; 9 bases map to TRBD1. Germline assignment: CDR1 SGHDT and CDR2 YYEEEE. This CDR3 is built from 18 residues. V was pared by 4 bases and J by 8 bases, with 16 bases of the junction left unmatched. The CDR3 nucleotides are TGTGCCAGCAGCCTCTCCGGGACAGGGAGGCTGAGGGATTCACCCCTCCACTTT. This gives the protein CASSLSGTGRLRDSPLHF.

The V gene is TRBV10-3, the J gene TRBJ2-3; D is ambiguous. Trimming took off 2 bases at V and 5 bases at J, with 5 bases between the two ends. Germline values: CDR1 ENHRY, CDR2 SYGVKD. The CDR3 has 12 amino acids. This chain's CDR3 is CAISERLDTQYF. The CDR3 DNA reads TGTGCCATCAGTGAGAGACTAGATACGCAGTATTTT.

This clonotype was picked up many times. V is TRBV6-1 and J is TRBJ2-7; D gene ambiguous. The germline V gene has CDR1 MNHNS and CDR2 SASEGT. V was pared by 8 bases and J by 2 bases, with 10 bases between. The CDR3 has 12 amino acids. The CDR3 spells CASGQDAYEQYF. CDR3 nucleotides: TGTGCCAGCGGTCAGGATGCCTACGAGCAGTACTTC.